Detailed here is one TCR beta chain. This sample was included in a study of blood T cell repertoires in COVID-19. Across the whole study: Some COVID-19 samples were acute and others convalescent; all came from the United States, Italy and Spain. The cDNA or gDNA used as material had been derived from T cells, B-cell-depleted T cells, or PBMCs.

Source study methods: Reference gene primer amplification yielded estimated nucleated cell counts. Method: immunoSEQ multiplex PCR; TCRdb's copy keeps in-frame clones and lacks some. The DNA was the basis for D and trimming; V, J and clone size are from that table. This repertoire shows roughly 250,000 clones, approximately 90% found once; its top ten account for 0.99%. Sample: peripheral blood. The receptor was derived from a woman aged 40 to 49 who had recovered from COVID-19.

This chain's CDR3 is CASSLEAGLAYVEQYF. The CDR3 DNA is TGTGCCAGCAGCTTAGAGGCGGGGCTAGCTTATGTCGAGCAGTACTTC. The gene calls are TRBV11-2 and TRBJ2-7; D is perhaps TRBD2 (6 bases). V lost 0 bases, J lost 6 bases, and 18 bases lay in between. Germline-derived CDR1 and CDR2 are SGHAT and FQNNGV. The CDR3 runs 16 residues.